A single sample gave rise to the 13 T cell receptor beta chains below, sequenced in a study of shared clonotypes between healthy human individuals. TCRdb keeps only in-frame clones here, not all; method: immunoSEQ multiplex PCR. The sample yields 1.6 million or so clones, approximately 98.5% seen once. Sequencing was done on a sample of naive CD4+ T cells sorted from blood. The subset: CD45RA+ positively selected. Receptor source: a man aged 25-45 years in good health.

The chain's CDR3 is CATSRVREGVRQHF. Here the CDR3 DNA reads TGTGCCACCAGCAGGGTTAGAGAGGGTGTTCGCCAGCATTTT. The chain joins TRBV15 to TRBJ1-5; D gene ambiguous. Germline-derived CDR1 and CDR2 are LNHNV and YYDKDF (reference sequence). The CDR3 is 14 amino acids. The V and J ends lost 3 bases and 12 bases respectively, with 18 bases between them.

This sequence joins TRBV11-2 and TRBJ2-5, with a possible D match to TRBD1 (5 bases). Looked up from germline, CDR1 is SGHAT and CDR2 is FQNNGV. This CDR3 spans 15 amino acids. Trimming left V 4 bases short and J 1 base short, with 13 bases between. The CDR3 loop reads CASSSITGFQETQYF. CDR3 DNA sequence: TGTGCCAGCAGCTCAATTACAGGTTTCCAAGAGACCCAGTACTTC.

About this clone itself: Other DNA sequences of this sample code for an identical CDR3. The CDR3 protein is CASSLRGGEQFF. In DNA form, the CDR3 reads TGTGCCAGCAGCCTCCGGGGGGGTGAGCAGTTCTTC. The V call is TRBV11-2, the J call TRBJ2-1, with 8 positions matching TRBD2. The CDR3 runs to 12 residues. Losses at the gene ends were 5 bases for V and 9 bases for J; bases not matched to a gene: 3. Germline loops: CDR1 SGHAT, CDR2 FQNNGV.

The chain is built from TRBV5-1 and TRBJ1-4; 9 bases match TRBD1. V lost 5 bases to trimming and J lost 5 bases; unmatched junction nucleotides: 4. Germline V gene sequence: CDR1 SGHRS, CDR2 YFSETQ. The CDR3 is made up of 14 amino acids. The CDR3 sequence is CASRTGTGNEKLFF. The CDR3 region has the DNA TGCGCCAGCAGAACCGGGACAGGGAATGAAAAACTGTTTTTT.

The rearrangement links TRBV7-9 to TRBJ2-2; TRBD2 agrees at 13 bases. The germline V gene has CDR1 SEHNR and CDR2 FQNEAQ (reference sequence). There are 17 residues in the CDR3. The junction had 3 bases not matched to a gene; V was cut back by 0 bases and J by 5 bases. The DNA for the CDR3 is TGTGCCAGCAGCTTAGCCGGACTAGCGGGAGAGACCGGGGAGCTGTTTTTT. It codes for CASSLAGLAGETGELFF.

This clone was picked up one time. J is TRBJ1-1 and V is TRBV28; D remains ambiguous. This CDR3 comprises 14 residues. Germline assignment: CDR1 MDHEN and CDR2 SYDVKM. With 7 bases removed from V and 1 base from J, the gap between germline ends came to 13 bases. The CDR3: CASTLPGANTEAFF. CDR3 nucleotide sequence: TGTGCCAGCACCCTCCCGGGAGCGAACACTGAAGCTTTCTTT.

The genes are TRBV21-1 and TRBJ2-7. TRBV21-1 is marked as a pseudogene. The CDR3 loop spans 14 amino acids. DNA of the CDR3: TGTGCTCAGCGAAGGGGGGACATTCTCTACGAGCAGTACTTC. This codes for CAQRRGDILYEQYF.

This sequence joins TRBV5-1 and TRBJ2-7; 8 nucleotides match TRBD1. Germline CDR1 and CDR2: SGHRS and YFSETQ. The CDR3 runs 13 residues. With 2 bases clipped from V and 7 bases from J, the junction kept 5 bases outside the gene matches. The CDR3 nucleotides are TGCGCCAGCAGCTTTCCGGACAGGGATGAGCAGTACTTC. This gives the protein CASSFPDRDEQYF.

On this clone itself: This same CDR3 is encoded by further DNA sequences in the sample. This chain connects TRBV7-9 to TRBJ2-3; the D is unclear. V was shortened by 5 bases and J by 0 bases, with 9 bases between the two germline ends. The CDR3 loop spans 14 amino acids. Germline V gene lookup returns CDR1 SEHNR and CDR2 FQNEAQ (reference sequence). The CDR3 DNA follows: TGTGCCAGCAGCCTCGGATCTAGCACAGATACGCAGTATTTT. Translating it yields CASSLGSSTDTQYF.

The V gene is TRBV7-6, the J gene TRBJ2-1, with D possibly being TRBD2 (6 bases). Trimming took 0 bases from V and 4 from J, leaving 10 bases between them. This CDR3 has 15 amino acids. CDR1 and CDR2 (germline): SGHVS, FNYEAQ. In nucleotides, the CDR3 is TGTGCCAGCAGCTTAGCTAGCGGATTTTACAATGAGCAGTTCTTC. It yields the protein CASSLASGFYNEQFF.

V is TRBV7-9 and J is TRBJ1-1, with no clear D. The CDR3 has 14 amino acids. The V and J ends lost 8 bases and 0 bases respectively, with 13 bases between them. Germline CDR1 and CDR2: SEHNR and FQNEAQ (reference sequence). The CDR3 protein is CASSGERMNTEAFF. CDR3 in DNA: TGTGCCAGCTCGGGAGAGAGAATGAACACTGAAGCTTTCTTT.

This clone was seen only once. The chain links TRBV6-5 to TRBJ2-6; D is undetermined. Germline V lookup: CDR1 MNHEY, CDR2 SVGAGI. V lost 4 bases to trimming and J lost 0 bases, with 7 bases between them. This CDR3 has 15 residues. The DNA of the CDR3 is TGTGCCAGCAGTTTTTTAAACTCTGGGGCCAACGTCCTGACTTTC. Protein: CASSFLNSGANVLTF.

This chain links TRBV10-3 with TRBJ2-3; 13 positions match TRBD2. J gave up 4 bases and V 0 bases, and 7 bases lay outside the gene matches. The length of the CDR3 is 18 residues. In germline, CDR1 is ENHRY, CDR2 SYGVKD. The CDR3 loop is CAISESPTSGRAADTQYF. CDR3 DNA sequence: TGTGCCATCAGTGAGTCCCCCACTAGCGGGAGGGCCGCAGATACGCAGTATTTT.